This TCR beta chain was profiled in a study of T-cell memory formation after mild COVID-19. About this clonotype: Its antigen is as yet unknown.

Study results and limitations: Confirmation was lacking for SARS-CoV-2 specificity of second-wave clones that peaked on day 37. Contracting clones from day 15 to 85 had balanced CD4/CD8; later expanders favoured CD4+.

Barcoded TCR alpha and TCR beta cDNA libraries with UMIs came from 5'RACE using constant-segment primers. Each CDR3 protein gets one entry after TCRdb re-called the 5' RACE reads with MiXCR. The sample lists roughly 100,000 distinct CDR3 sequences; approximately 13% were seen once. The TCR originated in an adult woman who had mild COVID-19 (a few samples of this study predate the infection). Cell type and time point are not known. The specimen sequenced was PBMCs or a T cell subset sorted from them (not recorded which).

This CDR3 is CASSHDGTSNYNEQFF. The CDR3 DNA sequence: TGTGCCAGCAGTCATGACGGGACTAGCAACTACAATGAGCAGTTCTTC. V is TRBV12-3 or TRBV12-4 and J is TRBJ2-1; TRBD2 matches at 9 bases. The CDR3 is made up of 16 amino acids. Germline trimming cut 5 bases from V and 3 bases from J; bases unmatched to any gene: 8.